These 27 T cell receptor beta chains came from one sample sequenced in a study of multiple sclerosis patients with progressive multifocal leukoencephalopathy. Clones were read by immunoSEQ multiplex PCR, and TCRdb kept only the in-frame ones, dropping some. The sample shows some 28,000 clones, 90% of them seen only once. Time point in this sample: around 12 months of natalizumab therapy. Here the sequenced sample was PBMCs, taken from a patient treated with natalizumab. Receptors originate from a human donor with multiple sclerosis.

The chain recombines TRBV5-1 with TRBJ2-1; D is ambiguous. CDR3 size: 12 residues. Germline loops: CDR1 SGHRS, CDR2 YFSETQ. V lost 3 bases and J lost 8, with 9 bases in between. The CDR3, as DNA: TGCGCCAGCAGCTGGGGTAAGGATGAGCAGTTCTTC. Translation gives CASSWGKDEQFF.

The chain recombines TRBV10-3 with TRBJ1-5; D might be TRBD1 (5 bases). The CDR3 has 13 amino acids. Trimming left V 6 bases short and J 9 bases short, with 15 bases between. Germline V gene data show CDR1 as ENHRY and CDR2 as SYGVKD. The CDR3 DNA reads as TGTGCCATCAGGACAGAGAGCATGGCGCCCCAGCATTTT. The encoded protein is CAIRTESMAPQHF.

V and J are TRBV27 and TRBJ1-1; D is unclear. V lost 6 bases and J 6 bases, leaving 8 bases between the germline ends. The germline V gene has CDR1 MNHEY and CDR2 SMNVEV (reference sequence). CDR3 length equals 11 residues. CDR3: CASRYGSEAFF. As DNA, the CDR3 is TGTGCCAGCAGGTACGGGTCTGAAGCTTTCTTT.

V is TRBV9 and J is TRBJ2-2; D gene unclear. The CDR3 runs to 14 residues. The ends were cut back, 0 bases at V and 5 bases at J, with 8 bases in the middle. The germline CDR1 and CDR2 sequences are SGDLS and YYNGEE. CDR3 sequence reads: CASSVAADTGELFF. In DNA, the CDR3 is TGTGCCAGCAGCGTAGCCGCAGATACCGGGGAGCTGTTTTTT.

The chain links TRBV2 to TRBJ1-2, with 9 bases that match TRBD1. This CDR3 region has 11 residues. Germline loops: CDR1 SNHLY, CDR2 FYNNEI. Trimming at V came to 11 bases and at J to 5 bases, leaving 3 bases not matched to a gene. The CDR3 loop is CALQGAYGYTF. Here the CDR3 DNA reads TGTGCCTTACAGGGGGCGTATGGCTACACCTTC.

V usage is TRBV5-4 and J usage is TRBJ2-7; 8 positions match TRBD2. V lost 4 bases to trimming and J lost 2 bases; unmatched junction nucleotides: 2. In germline, CDR1 is SGHNT, CDR2 YYREEE (reference sequence). The CDR3 totals 13 residues. The CDR3 coding sequence is TGTGCCAGCAGCCAGGGACTAGCCTACGAGCAGTACTTC. It encodes CASSQGLAYEQYF.

This clone is a singleton in its sample. V gene TRBV5-1 combines with J gene TRBJ2-5; D is perhaps TRBD2 (6 bases). V shed 3 bases and J shed 5 bases, with 17 bases lying between them. This CDR3 comprises 15 residues. The germline gives CDR1 SGHRS, CDR2 YFSETQ. CDR3 sequence: CASSSGPQRGETQYF. For the CDR3, the DNA is TGCGCCAGCAGCTCGGGACCCCAACGGGGGGAGACCCAGTACTTC.

The chain's CDR3 is CASSSPSNTGSGNTIYF. CDR3 in DNA: TGTGCCAGCAGCTCCCCTTCCAATACAGGGTCAGGAAACACCATATATTTT. The V call is TRBV5-4, the J call TRBJ1-3; a weak D match, TRBD1 (6 bases). This CDR3 has 17 amino acids. V was cut by 3 bases and J by 4 bases, with 20 bases left in between. Germline CDR1 SGHNT, CDR2 YYREEE (reference sequence).

The CDR3 reads CAWSESQGDLSPLHF. The CDR3, as DNA: TGTGCCTGGAGTGAGAGCCAGGGGGACCTTTCACCCCTCCACTTT. The chain joins TRBV30 to TRBJ1-6; 7 bases map to TRBD1. Germline V lookup: CDR1 GTSNPN, CDR2 SVGIG (reference sequence). This CDR3 has 15 residues. V shed 1 base and J 9 bases; nucleotides not matched to a gene: 9.

The genes are TRBV7-6 and TRBJ2-7, with TRBD1 identical over 8 bases. Germline V CDR1 and CDR2: SGHVS, FNYEAQ. The CDR3 spans 15 residues. Germline trimming cut 5 bases from V and 4 bases from J; bases unmatched to any gene: 10. The DNA for the CDR3 is TGTGCCAGCAGCCCCGGACAGGGATGGGTTTACGAGCAGTACTTC. Amino acids: CASSPGQGWVYEQYF.

This chain joins TRBV20-1 and TRBJ2-3; D remains unclear. Trimming shortened V by 2 bases and J by 4 bases, and 4 bases separated the two germline ends. This CDR3 has 11 residues. Germline CDR1 reads DFQATT; CDR2 reads SNEGSKA (reference sequence). As DNA, the CDR3 is TGCAGTGCTAGAATCTCAGATACGCAGTATTTT. Its protein is CSARISDTQYF.

The V gene is TRBV5-4, the J gene TRBJ2-1, with 14 bases fitting TRBD2. Germline loops: CDR1 SGHNT, CDR2 YYREEE (reference sequence). This CDR3 comprises 18 residues. Trimming cost V 0 bases and J 4 bases; bases outside gene matches: 6. The CDR3 DNA sequence: TGTGCCAGCAGCTTGGACGGGACTAGCGGGGGAGCTTACAATGAGCAGTTCTTC. Its translation: CASSLDGTSGGAYNEQFF.

As concerns this clone: This CDR3 is also generated by other DNA sequences in the sample. V usage is TRBV5-1 and J usage is TRBJ1-1, with 8 bases that match TRBD1. The germline V gene has CDR1 SGHRS and CDR2 YFSETQ. CDR3 length: 16 amino acids. The V gene end was trimmed by 0 bases and the J gene end by 0 bases; junction bases not matched to a gene: 4. The CDR3 region has the DNA TGCGCCAGCAGCTTGGACAGGGGGATAATGAACACTGAAGCTTTCTTT. Residues: CASSLDRGIMNTEAFF.

The V gene is TRBV27, the J gene TRBJ1-5; TRBD1 might be the D (5 bases). Between the trimmed V and J ends, which lost 5 bases and 6 bases, there was a span of 20 bases. The V gene's germline CDR1 is MNHEY and CDR2 SMNVEV (reference sequence). The CDR3 contains 16 residues. The CDR3 sequence is CASSLKSGGRRQPQHF. CDR3 bases: TGTGCCAGCAGTCTTAAAAGTGGGGGTCGGCGTCAGCCCCAGCATTTT.

CDR3 bases: TGTGCCAGCAGCCGAGCGGGAGGGACAGGGAACGAGCAGTACTTC. It is translated as CASSRAGGTGNEQYF. V usage is TRBV7-9 and J usage is TRBJ2-7; tentative D call: TRBD2 (10 bases). V shed 5 bases and J shed 5 bases, with 19 bases lying between them. Germline V gene lookup returns CDR1 SEHNR and CDR2 FQNEAQ (reference sequence). This CDR3 has 15 residues.

This chain connects TRBV6-4 to TRBJ2-7, with 9 bases matching TRBD1. CDR1 and CDR2 from the germline V gene are MRHNA and SNTAGT. The CDR3 length is 13 residues. The V and J ends lost 0 bases and 6 bases, in that order; junction bases with no gene match: 0. CDR3 in DNA: TGTGCCAGCAGTGACTCGGACAGGGGCGAGCAGTACTTC. It is translated as CASSDSDRGEQYF.

The genes are TRBV5-1 and TRBJ1-2; D perhaps matches TRBD1 (5 bases). Germline CDR1 is SGHRS and CDR2 is YFSETQ. V shed 3 bases and J shed 2 bases, with 20 bases lying between them. The CDR3 length is 17 residues. The CDR3 coding sequence is TGCGCCAGCAGCTGGGGGGTAGCCTCGAACCGAAACTATGGCTACACCTTC. Its translation is CASSWGVASNRNYGYTF.

In this sample, this clone turned up a few times. The rearrangement joins TRBV5-1 to TRBJ1-2; 8 bases align to TRBD1. Germline values: CDR1 SGHRS, CDR2 YFSETQ. Unmatched junction bases numbered 9, after V lost 4 bases and J lost 7 bases. The CDR3 runs to 14 residues. The CDR3 region has the DNA TGCGCCAGCAGCAACTCCAGGGGGCCGCTTGGCTACACCTTC. This sequence encodes CASSNSRGPLGYTF. The full variable domain, its missing parts supplied by reference TRBV5-1 and TRBJ1-2, is KAGVTQTPRYLIKTRGQQVTLSCSPISGHRSVSWYQQTPGQGLQFLFEYFSETQRNKGNFPGRFSGRQFSNSRSEMNVSTLELGDSALYLCASSNSRGPLGYTFGSGTRLTVV.

The genes are TRBV5-4 and TRBJ2-7, with 8 bases that match TRBD2. There are 17 residues in the CDR3. Germline CDR1 reads SGHNT; CDR2 reads YYREEE (reference sequence). V lost 10 bases and J lost 4; bases outside the gene matches: 22. The CDR3 loop reads CAYHGGVAGPTPYEQYF. The DNA for the CDR3 is TGTGCCTACCACGGGGGTGTAGCGGGGCCGACACCATACGAGCAGTACTTC. The complete variable domain, with remaining parts taken from reference TRBV5-4 and TRBJ2-7, reads ETGVTQSPTHLIKTRGQQVTLRCSSQSGHNTVSWYQQALGQGPQFIFQYYREEENGRGNFPPRFSGLQFPNYSSELNVNALELDDSALYLCAYHGGVAGPTPYEQYFGPGTRLTVT.

V gene TRBV7-2 combines with J gene TRBJ1-2; D possibly corresponds to TRBD1 (5 bases). The germline V and J ends were trimmed by 2 bases and 7 bases, with 14 bases remaining between them. The germline V gene encodes CDR1 SGHTA and CDR2 FQGNSA. CDR3 length: 14 residues. CDR3 sequence: CASSLSRSGGGYTF. The CDR3 region has the DNA TGTGCCAGCAGCTTATCTCGGTCTGGGGGTGGCTACACCTTC.

The V call is TRBV11-2, the J call TRBJ2-7; D perhaps matches TRBD1 (7 bases). Trimming took 3 bases from V and 5 from J, leaving 14 bases between them. From germline, CDR1 is SGHAT and CDR2 FQNNGV. The CDR3 covers 14 residues. This chain's CDR3 is CASSLAGGRNEQYF. For the CDR3, the DNA is TGTGCCAGCAGCTTGGCAGGGGGGAGGAACGAGCAGTACTTC.

The genes are TRBV7-9 and TRBJ1-2, with TRBD1 matching over 9 bases. After removal of 6 bases from V and 2 bases from J, the junction contained 4 bases not matched to a gene. The CDR3 runs 14 residues. Germline V gene sequence: CDR1 SEHNR, CDR2 FQNEAQ (reference sequence). CDR3 region: CASSTQGANYGYTF. The CDR3 region has the DNA TGTGCCAGCAGTACACAGGGGGCAAACTATGGCTACACCTTC.

The CDR3 loop reads CASSPRQVSYTEAFF. The CDR3 DNA is TGTGCCAGCTCACCACGGCAAGTTAGTTACACTGAAGCTTTCTTT. The chain is built from TRBV18 and TRBJ1-1; no reliable D call. The germline V gene has CDR1 KGHSH and CDR2 LQKENI. The CDR3 runs to 15 residues. Trimming left V 1 base short and J 3 bases short, with 12 bases between.

As for this clone: Relative to the germline gene, one junction end is altered; a read error may explain this. The chain combines TRBV7-2 with TRBJ2-1; D perhaps matches TRBD2 (6 bases). The CDR3 spans 15 residues. CDR1 and CDR2 from the germline V gene are SGHTA and FQGNSA. As DNA, the CDR3 is TGTGCCAGCAGCTTTTTTAGCGGATCCTACAATGAGCGGTTCTTC. Encoded protein: CASSFFSGSYNERFF.

V is TRBV30 and J is TRBJ1-1; D uncertain. V was clipped by 8 bases and J by 3 bases, with 7 bases between them. CDR1 is GTSNPN and CDR2 is SVGIG in the germline V gene (reference sequence). The CDR3 runs to 10 residues. The DNA for the CDR3 is TGTGCCCGGACCGACACTGAAGCTTTCTTT. Residues: CARTDTEAFF.

The CDR3 spells CASVDPSGGRAKNIQYF. The CDR3 DNA sequence: TGTGCCAGCGTCGATCCTTCAGGGGGGAGGGCCAAAAACATTCAGTACTTC. The chain employs TRBV2 and TRBJ2-4, with a weak D call TRBD1 (7 bases). The CDR3 is 17 amino acids. Trimming left V 8 bases short and J 1 base short, with 21 bases between. CDR1 SNHLY and CDR2 FYNNEI come from the germline V gene.

J is TRBJ2-3 and V is TRBV28; D is uncertain. This CDR3 is 13 amino acids long. Trimming removed 1 base at V and 6 bases at J, with 8 bases between. The germline CDR1 and CDR2 sequences are MDHEN and SYDVKM. The CDR3 protein is CASSLYVGDTQYF. The CDR3 DNA reads as TGTGCCAGCAGTTTATACGTAGGTGATACGCAGTATTTT.